The entry that follows covers one T cell receptor beta chain sequence. The target antigen is unknown. The repertoire was sequenced with immunoSEQ multiplex PCR; TCRdb's copy has only in-frame clones and lacks some. Of approximately 87,000 clones detected, roughly four fifths appear once; the ten largest clones hold under 2%. Germline loops: CDR1 SNHLY, CDR2 FYNNEI. This CDR3 is 17 amino acids long. The germline V and J ends were trimmed by 1 base and 7 bases, with 22 bases remaining between them. This sample was taken from a study of vaccination effects on CD4 cells after COVID-19. CD4+ T cells specific for antigen were expanded with viral peptide pools by the ViraFEST assay before sequencing. The culture ran for 10 days before CD4+ T cells were isolated.

V is TRBV2 and J is TRBJ1-2, with a tentative D call TRBD1 (6 bases). The material sequenced was CD4+ T cells from PBMCs cultured with HCoV-229E spike peptides, taken before COVID-19 vaccination. The sequence derives from a human donor who received a COVID-19 vaccine. The CDR3 nucleotides are TGTGCCAGCAGTGAAGTTAGGTGGGCAGGGGAGAGGACTGGCTACACCTTC. Its protein is CASSEVRWAGERTGYTF.